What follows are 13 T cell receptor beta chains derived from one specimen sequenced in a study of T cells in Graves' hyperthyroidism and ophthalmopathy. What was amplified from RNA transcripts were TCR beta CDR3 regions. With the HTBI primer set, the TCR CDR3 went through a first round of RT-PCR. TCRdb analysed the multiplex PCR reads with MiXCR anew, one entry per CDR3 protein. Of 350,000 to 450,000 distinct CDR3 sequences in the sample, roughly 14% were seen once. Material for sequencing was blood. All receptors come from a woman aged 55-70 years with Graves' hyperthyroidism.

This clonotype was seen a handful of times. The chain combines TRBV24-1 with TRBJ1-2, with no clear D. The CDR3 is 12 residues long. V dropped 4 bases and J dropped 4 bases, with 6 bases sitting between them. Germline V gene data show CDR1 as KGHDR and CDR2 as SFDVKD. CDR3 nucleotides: TGTGCCACCAGTGACGGATTCTATGGCTACACCTTC. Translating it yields CATSDGFYGYTF.

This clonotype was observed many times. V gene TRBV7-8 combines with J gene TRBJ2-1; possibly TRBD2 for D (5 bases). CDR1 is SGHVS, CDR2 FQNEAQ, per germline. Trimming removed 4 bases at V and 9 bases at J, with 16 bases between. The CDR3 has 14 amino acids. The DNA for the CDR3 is TGTGCCAGCAGCTGGAGGCTAGGAATTGGTGAGCAGTTCTTC. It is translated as CASSWRLGIGEQFF.

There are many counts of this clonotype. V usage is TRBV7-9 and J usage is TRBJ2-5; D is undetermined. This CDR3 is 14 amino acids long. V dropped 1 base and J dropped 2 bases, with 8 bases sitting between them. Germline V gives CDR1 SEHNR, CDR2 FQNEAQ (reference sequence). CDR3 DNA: TGTGCCAGCAGCTTAGTTCCAGAACAAGAGACCCAGTACTTC. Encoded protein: CASSLVPEQETQYF. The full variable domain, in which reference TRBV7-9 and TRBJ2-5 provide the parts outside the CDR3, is DTGVSQNPRHKITKRGQNVTFRCDPISEHNRLYWYRQTLGQGPEFLTYFQNEAQLEKSRLLSDRFSAERPKGSFSTLEIQRTEQGDSAMYLCASSLVPEQETQYFGPGTRLLVL.

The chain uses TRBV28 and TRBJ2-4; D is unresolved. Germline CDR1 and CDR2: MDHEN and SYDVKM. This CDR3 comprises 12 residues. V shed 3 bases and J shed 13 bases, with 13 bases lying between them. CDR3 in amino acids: CASSFLPTVQYF. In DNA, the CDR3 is TGTGCCAGCAGTTTTCTGCCCACGGTACAGTACTTC.

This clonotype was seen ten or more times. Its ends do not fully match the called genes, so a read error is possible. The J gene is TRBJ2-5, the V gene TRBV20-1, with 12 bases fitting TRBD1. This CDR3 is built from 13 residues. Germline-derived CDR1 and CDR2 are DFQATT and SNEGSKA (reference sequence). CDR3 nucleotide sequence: TGCAGTGTCGCCGGGACAGGGGGCGCGCCCAGTCACTTC. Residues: CSVAGTGGAPSHF.

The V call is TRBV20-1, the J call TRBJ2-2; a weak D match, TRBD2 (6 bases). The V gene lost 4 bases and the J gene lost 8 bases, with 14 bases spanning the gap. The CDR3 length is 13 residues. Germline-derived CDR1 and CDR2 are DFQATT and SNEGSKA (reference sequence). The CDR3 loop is CSAKRRANGELFF. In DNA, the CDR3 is TGCAGTGCTAAAAGGAGGGCAAATGGGGAGCTGTTTTTT.

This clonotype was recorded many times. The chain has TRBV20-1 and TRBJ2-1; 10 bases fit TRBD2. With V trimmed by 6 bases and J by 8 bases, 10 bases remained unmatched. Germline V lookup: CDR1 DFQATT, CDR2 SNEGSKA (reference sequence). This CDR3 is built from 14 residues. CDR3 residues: CSANTGLANYEQFF. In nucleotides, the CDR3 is TGCAGTGCGAACACGGGACTAGCGAATTATGAGCAGTTCTTC.

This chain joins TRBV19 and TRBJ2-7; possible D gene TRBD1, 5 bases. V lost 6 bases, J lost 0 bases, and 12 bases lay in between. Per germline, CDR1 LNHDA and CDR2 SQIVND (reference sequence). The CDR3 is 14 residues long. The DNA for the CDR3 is TGTGCCAGTAGCCCATTGGACACCTCCTACGAGCAGTACTTC. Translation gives CASSPLDTSYEQYF.

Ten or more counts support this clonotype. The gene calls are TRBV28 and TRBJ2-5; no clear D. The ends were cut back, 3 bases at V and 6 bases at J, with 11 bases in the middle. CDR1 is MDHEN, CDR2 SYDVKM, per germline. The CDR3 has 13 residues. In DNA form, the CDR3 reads TGTGCCAGCAGTTTTAATAGCTTCAAGACCCAGTACTTC. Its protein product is CASSFNSFKTQYF.

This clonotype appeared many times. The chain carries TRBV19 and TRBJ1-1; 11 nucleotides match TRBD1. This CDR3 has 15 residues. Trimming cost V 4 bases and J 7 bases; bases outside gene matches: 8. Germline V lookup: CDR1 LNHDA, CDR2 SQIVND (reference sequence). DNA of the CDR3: TGTGCCAGTAGTAGGGCGGGACAGGGGGAGAATGAAGCTTTCTTT. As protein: CASSRAGQGENEAFF.

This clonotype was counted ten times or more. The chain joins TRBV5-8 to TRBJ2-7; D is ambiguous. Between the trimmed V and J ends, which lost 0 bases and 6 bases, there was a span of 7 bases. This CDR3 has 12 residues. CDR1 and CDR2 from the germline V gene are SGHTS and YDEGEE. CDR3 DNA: TGTGCCAGCAGCTTGGGGACCTTCGAGCAGTACTTC. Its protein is CASSLGTFEQYF.

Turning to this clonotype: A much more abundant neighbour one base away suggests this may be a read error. The CDR3 DNA reads as TGTGCCAGCAGTTTGGCGGCGGGAGGGGACACCGGGGAGCTGGTTTTT. Translated: CASSLAAGGDTGELVF. J is TRBJ2-2 and V is TRBV12-3 or TRBV12-4; TRBD2 matches 9 bases. The CDR3 is made up of 16 amino acids.

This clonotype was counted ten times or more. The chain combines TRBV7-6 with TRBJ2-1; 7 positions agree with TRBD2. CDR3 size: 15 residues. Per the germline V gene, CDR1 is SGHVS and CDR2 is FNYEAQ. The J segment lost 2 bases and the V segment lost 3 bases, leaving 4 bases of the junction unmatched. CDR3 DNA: TGTGCCAGCAGCTTGGCGCGGGGGACCTACAATGAGCAGTTCTTC. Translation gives CASSLARGTYNEQFF.